The source of this TCR beta chain is a study of blood T cell repertoires in COVID-19. Study-wide context: Specimens from acute and convalescent COVID-19 originated in the United States, Italy and Spain. From T cells, B-cell-depleted T cells, or PBMCs came the material, which was cDNA or gDNA.

In the study's own analysis: Amplification with reference gene primers provided the estimates of nucleated cell counts. Sequenced by immunoSEQ multiplex PCR; TCRdb stores in-frame clones only, minus some. V and J calls and clone size are as listed in that table; D and trimming were resolved from the DNA. The table has around 140,000 clones, 70% to 85% seen once. The CDR3 is 14 amino acids. Germline lookup yields CDR1 SGHAT and CDR2 FQNNGV. Trimming removed 4 bases from V and 8 bases from J; junction bases left unmatched: 10. This TCR derives from a woman of 80 years or more with acute or convalescent COVID-19. The chain joins TRBV11-2 to TRBJ1-2, with TRBD1 matching over 7 bases. Material for sequencing was peripheral blood. The CDR3 here is CASSSRDRVSGYTF. In DNA form, the CDR3 reads TGTGCCAGCAGCTCCCGAGACAGGGTGAGCGGCTACACCTTC.